This T cell receptor (beta chain) was identified in a study of Ad26.COV2.S vaccination and SARS-CoV-2 variants. Study background: It was the COV1001 Ad26.COV2.S trial arm that included the donor. Ad26.COV2.S shots went into the muscle once or twice, 56 days apart.

TCRdb's table, derived via immunoSEQ multiplex PCR, lists solely in-frame clones and lacks some. The repertoire has about 350,000 clones, less than 90% of them found once; the top ten carry roughly 10%. Sample treatment: over 15 received Ad26.COV2.S at low or high dose, single or two shots; roughly five received placebo; per-sample allocation not given. The samples were gathered on day 63 after the first injection of vaccine or placebo. The vaccine delivered Wuhan-strain SARS-CoV-2 spike through an Ad26 vector. V lost 1 base, J lost 1 base, and 5 bases lay in between. Germline V gene lookup returns CDR1 SGHNT and CDR2 YYREEE (reference sequence). The length of the CDR3 is 13 residues. In its sample, this clone was seen once.

This specimen was peripheral blood, taken in a trial of Ad26.COV2.S vaccine versus placebo. This receptor was obtained from a person between 18 and 60 years old who received the Ad26.COV2.S COVID-19 vaccine or a placebo. V and J are TRBV5-4 and TRBJ2-5; D not resolved. The CDR3 spells CASSLRTQETQYF. CDR3 DNA: TGTGCCAGCAGCTTGAGGACCCAAGAGACCCAGTACTTC.